This note documents a single T cell receptor beta chain sequence. Its antigen remains unknown. The record originates from a study of T cells in Graves' hyperthyroidism and ophthalmopathy. CDR3 length: 18 residues. In germline, CDR1 is SGHTA, CDR2 FQGTGA. V was clipped by 0 bases and J by 5 bases; unmatched bases: 14. Ophthalmopathy in the patients scored at least 3 on Clinical Activity Score and at least 4 on NOSPECS grade, lasting under 3 months. Thyroid ultrasound, orbital computed tomography, clinical symptoms, and serum thyroxine and TRAb underpinned diagnoses. Amplification yielded TCR beta CDR3 regions, with RNA transcripts as the source. TCR CDR3 underwent first-round RT-PCR with the HTBI primer set. Using its own MiXCR run on the multiplex PCR reads, TCRdb lists one record per CDR3 protein. The sample has 600,000 or so distinct CDR3 sequences, approximately 14% seen once; the top ten hold around 7%.

Whole-study results and caveats: Ophthalmopathy, as predicted by the model, came a median 6.5 months after the prediction.

Material: blood. The receptor comes from a woman aged 18-29 years with Graves' ophthalmopathy. The chain recombines TRBV7-3 with TRBJ2-5, with 8 nucleotides matching TRBD2. CDR3 coding DNA: TGTGCCAGCAGCTTAACCGGGGGGGGCACCCCTGGGGGGGAGACCCAGTACTTC. Amino acid sequence: CASSLTGGGTPGGETQYF.